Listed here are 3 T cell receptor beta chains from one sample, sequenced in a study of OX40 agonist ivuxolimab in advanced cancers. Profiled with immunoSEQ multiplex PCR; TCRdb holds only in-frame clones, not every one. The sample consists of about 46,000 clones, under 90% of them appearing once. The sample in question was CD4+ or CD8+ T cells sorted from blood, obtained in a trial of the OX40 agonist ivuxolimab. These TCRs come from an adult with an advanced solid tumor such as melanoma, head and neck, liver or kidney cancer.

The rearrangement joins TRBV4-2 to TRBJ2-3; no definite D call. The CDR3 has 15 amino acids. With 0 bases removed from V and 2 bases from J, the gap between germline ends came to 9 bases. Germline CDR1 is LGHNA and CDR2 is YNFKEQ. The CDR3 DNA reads TGTGCCAGCAGCCAAGATGAAAGTACCACAGATACGCAGTATTTT. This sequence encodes CASSQDESTTDTQYF.

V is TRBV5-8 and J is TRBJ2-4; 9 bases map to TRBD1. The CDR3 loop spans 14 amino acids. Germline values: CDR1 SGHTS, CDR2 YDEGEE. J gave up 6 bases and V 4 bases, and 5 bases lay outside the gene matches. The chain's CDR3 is CASSLTGGGNIQYF. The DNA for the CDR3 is TGTGCCAGCAGCCTGACAGGGGGGGGAAACATTCAGTACTTC.

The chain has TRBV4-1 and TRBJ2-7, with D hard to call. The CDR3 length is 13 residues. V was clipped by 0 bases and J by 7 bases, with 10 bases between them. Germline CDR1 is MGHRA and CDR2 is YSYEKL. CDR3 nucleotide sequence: TGCGCCAGCAGCCAAGATTTAGGGCGAGAGCAGTACTTC. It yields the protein CASSQDLGREQYF.